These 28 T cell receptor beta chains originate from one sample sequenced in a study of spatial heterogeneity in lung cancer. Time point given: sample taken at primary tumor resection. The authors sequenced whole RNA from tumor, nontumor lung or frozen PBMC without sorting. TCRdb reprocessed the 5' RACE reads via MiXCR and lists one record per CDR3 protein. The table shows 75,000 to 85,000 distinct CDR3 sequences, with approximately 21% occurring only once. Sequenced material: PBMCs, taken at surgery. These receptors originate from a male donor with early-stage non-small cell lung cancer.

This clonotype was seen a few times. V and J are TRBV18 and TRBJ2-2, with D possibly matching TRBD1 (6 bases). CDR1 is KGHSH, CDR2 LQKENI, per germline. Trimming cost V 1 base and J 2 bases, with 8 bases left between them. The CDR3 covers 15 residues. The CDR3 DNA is TGTGCCAGCTCACCACGGGACATAAACACCGGGGAGCTGTTTTTT. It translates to CASSPRDINTGELFF.

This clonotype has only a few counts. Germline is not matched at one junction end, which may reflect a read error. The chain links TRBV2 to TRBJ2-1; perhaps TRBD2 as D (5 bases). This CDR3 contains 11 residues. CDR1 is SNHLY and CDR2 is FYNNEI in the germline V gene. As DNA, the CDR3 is TGTGTCAGCCCTCGGGGTAATGAGCAGTTCTTC. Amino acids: CVSPRGNEQFF.

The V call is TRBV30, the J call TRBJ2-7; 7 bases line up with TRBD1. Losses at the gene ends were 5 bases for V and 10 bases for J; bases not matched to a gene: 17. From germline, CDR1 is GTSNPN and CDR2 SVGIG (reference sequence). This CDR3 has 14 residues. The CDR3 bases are TGTGCCTGGTCTACAGGGGTAAGCAGATCTCGACAGTACTTC. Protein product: CAWSTGVSRSRQYF. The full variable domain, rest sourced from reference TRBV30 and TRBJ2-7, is SQTIHQWPATLVQPVGSPLSLECTVEGTSNPNLYWYRQAAGRGLQLLFYSVGIGQISSEVPQNLSASRPQDRQFILSSKKLLLSDSGFYLCAWSTGVSRSRQYFGPGTRLTVT.

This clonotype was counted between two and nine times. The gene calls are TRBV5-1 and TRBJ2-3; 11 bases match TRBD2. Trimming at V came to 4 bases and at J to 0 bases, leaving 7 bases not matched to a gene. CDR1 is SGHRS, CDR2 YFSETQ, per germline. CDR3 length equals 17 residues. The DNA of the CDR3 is TGCGCCAGCAGCCACCCAGTAGCGGGAGGGAGCACAGATACGCAGTATTTT. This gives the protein CASSHPVAGGSTDTQYF.

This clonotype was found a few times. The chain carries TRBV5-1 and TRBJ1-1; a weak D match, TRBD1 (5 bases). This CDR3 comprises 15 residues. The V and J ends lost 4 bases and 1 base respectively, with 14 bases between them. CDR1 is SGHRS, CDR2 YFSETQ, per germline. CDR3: CASSPSRVPNTEAFF. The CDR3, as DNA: TGCGCCAGCAGCCCCAGCAGGGTTCCGAACACTGAAGCTTTCTTT.

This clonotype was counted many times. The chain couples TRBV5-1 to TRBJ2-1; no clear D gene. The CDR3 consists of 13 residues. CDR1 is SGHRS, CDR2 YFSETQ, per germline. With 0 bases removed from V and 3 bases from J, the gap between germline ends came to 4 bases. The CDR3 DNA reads TGCGCCAGCAGCTTGGACAGCTACAATGAGCAGTTCTTC. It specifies CASSLDSYNEQFF. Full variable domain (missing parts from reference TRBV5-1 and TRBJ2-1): KAGVTQTPRYLIKTRGQQVTLSCSPISGHRSVSWYQQTPGQGLQFLFEYFSETQRNKGNFPGRFSGRQFSNSRSEMNVSTLELGDSALYLCASSLDSYNEQFFGPGTRLTVL.

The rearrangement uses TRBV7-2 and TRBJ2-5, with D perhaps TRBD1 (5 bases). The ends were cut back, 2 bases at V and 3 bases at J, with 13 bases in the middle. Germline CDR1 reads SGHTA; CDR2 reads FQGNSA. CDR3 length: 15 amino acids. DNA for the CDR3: TGTGCCAGCAGCTTATTCTTCGGCAGGGAAGAGACCCAGTACTTC. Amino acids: CASSLFFGREETQYF.

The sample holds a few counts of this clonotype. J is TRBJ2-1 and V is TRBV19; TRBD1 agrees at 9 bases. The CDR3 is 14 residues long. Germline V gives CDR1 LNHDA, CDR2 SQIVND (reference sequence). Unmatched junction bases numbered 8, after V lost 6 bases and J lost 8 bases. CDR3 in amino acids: CASRGQGSGDEQFF. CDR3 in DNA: TGTGCCAGTAGGGGACAGGGAAGTGGCGATGAGCAGTTCTTC.

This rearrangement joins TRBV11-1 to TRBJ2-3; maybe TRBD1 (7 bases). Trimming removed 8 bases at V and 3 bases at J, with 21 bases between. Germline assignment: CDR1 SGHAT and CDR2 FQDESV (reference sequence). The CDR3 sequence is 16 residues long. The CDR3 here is CASAMEGAVKTDTQYF. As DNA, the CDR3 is TGTGCCAGCGCAATGGAGGGGGCGGTCAAGACAGATACGCAGTATTTT.

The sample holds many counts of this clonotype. The DNA for the CDR3 is TGTGCCAGCAGTGGAGGGGGCTTTTGGGAGCAGTACTTC. This translates into CASSGGGFWEQYF. The V gene is TRBV28, the J gene TRBJ2-7, with a tentative D call TRBD1 (7 bases). This CDR3 has 13 residues. Germline CDR1 reads MDHEN; CDR2 reads SYDVKM. V was shortened by 5 bases and J by 7 bases, with 15 bases between the two germline ends.

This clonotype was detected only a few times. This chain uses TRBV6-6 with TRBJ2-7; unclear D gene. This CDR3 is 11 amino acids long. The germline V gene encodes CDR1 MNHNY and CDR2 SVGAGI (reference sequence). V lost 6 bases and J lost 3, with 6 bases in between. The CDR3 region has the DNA TGTGCCAGCAGGGCAGGCTACGAGCAGTACTTC. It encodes CASRAGYEQYF.

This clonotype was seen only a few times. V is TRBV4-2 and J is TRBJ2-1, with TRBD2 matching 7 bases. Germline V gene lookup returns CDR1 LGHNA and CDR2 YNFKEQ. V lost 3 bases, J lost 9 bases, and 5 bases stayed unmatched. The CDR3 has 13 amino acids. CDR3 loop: CASSHPGGIEQFF. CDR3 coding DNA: TGTGCCAGCAGCCACCCCGGGGGGATTGAGCAGTTCTTC.

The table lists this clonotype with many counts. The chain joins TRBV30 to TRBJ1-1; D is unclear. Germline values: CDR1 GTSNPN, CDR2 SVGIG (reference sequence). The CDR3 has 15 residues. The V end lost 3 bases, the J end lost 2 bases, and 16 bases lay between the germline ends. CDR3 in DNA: TGTGCCTGGAGAGAAGTCTTGGGCGGCAACACTGAAGCTTTCTTT. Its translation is CAWREVLGGNTEAFF.

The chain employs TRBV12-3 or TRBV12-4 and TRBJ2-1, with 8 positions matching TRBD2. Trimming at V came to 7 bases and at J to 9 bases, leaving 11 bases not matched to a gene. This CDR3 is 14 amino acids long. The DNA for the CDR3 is TGTGCCAGCATCTATAGCGGGACGGCGGGTGAGCAGTTCTTC. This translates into CASIYSGTAGEQFF.

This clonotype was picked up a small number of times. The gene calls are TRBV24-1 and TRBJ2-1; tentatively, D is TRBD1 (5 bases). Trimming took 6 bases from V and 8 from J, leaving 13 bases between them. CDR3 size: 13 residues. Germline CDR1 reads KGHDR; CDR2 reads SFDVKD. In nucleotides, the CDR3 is TGTGCCACCAGTAGCGACAGTACGGATGAGCAGTTCTTC. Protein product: CATSSDSTDEQFF.

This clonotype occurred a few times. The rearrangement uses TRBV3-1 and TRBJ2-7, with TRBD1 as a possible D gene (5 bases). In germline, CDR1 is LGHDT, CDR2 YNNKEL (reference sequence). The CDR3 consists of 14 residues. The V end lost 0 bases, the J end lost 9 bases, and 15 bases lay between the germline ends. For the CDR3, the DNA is TGTGCCAGCAGCCAAGATCCGGCAGGGAAACGGCAGTACTTC. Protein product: CASSQDPAGKRQYF.

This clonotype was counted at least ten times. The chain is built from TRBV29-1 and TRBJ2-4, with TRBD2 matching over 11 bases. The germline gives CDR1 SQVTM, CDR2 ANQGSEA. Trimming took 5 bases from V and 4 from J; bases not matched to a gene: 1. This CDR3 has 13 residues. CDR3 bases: TGCAGCGTTATAGCGGGAGGGAAAAACATTCAGTACTTC. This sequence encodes CSVIAGGKNIQYF. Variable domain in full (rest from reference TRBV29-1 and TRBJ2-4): SAVISQKPSRDICQRGTSLTIQCQVDSQVTMMFWYRQQPGQSLTLIATANQGSEATYESGFVIDKFPISRPNLTFSTLTVSNMSPEDSSIYLCSVIAGGKNIQYFGAGTRLSVL.

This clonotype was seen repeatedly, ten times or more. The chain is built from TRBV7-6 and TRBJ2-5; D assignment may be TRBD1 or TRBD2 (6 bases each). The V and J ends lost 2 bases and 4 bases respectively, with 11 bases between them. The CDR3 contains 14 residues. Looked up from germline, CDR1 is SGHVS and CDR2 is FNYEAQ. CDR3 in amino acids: CASSLLGGRETQYF. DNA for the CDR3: TGTGCCAGCAGCTTACTTGGGGGGCGAGAGACCCAGTACTTC.

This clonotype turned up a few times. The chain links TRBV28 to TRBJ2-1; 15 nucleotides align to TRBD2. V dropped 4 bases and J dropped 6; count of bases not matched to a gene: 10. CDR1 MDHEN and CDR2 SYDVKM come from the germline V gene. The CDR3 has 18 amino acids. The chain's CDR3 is CASSSSTRTSGRANEQFF. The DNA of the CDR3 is TGTGCCAGCAGTTCTTCTACTAGGACTAGCGGGAGGGCCAATGAGCAGTTCTTC.

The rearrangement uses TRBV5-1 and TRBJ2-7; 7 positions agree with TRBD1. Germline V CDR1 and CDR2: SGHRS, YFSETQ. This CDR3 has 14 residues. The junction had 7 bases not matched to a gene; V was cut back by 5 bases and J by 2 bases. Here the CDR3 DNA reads TGCGCCAGCAGTCCCGGGACAGTTACCTACGAGCAGTACTTC. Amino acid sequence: CASSPGTVTYEQYF.

Here the CDR3 reads CASSFTRGIGEQYF. CDR3 bases: TGTGCCAGCAGCTTCACCAGGGGCATTGGCGAGCAGTACTTC. V usage is TRBV11-1 and J usage is TRBJ2-7; TRBD1 is a possible D gene (6 bases). The V and J ends lost 3 bases and 6 bases respectively, with 15 bases between them. The CDR3 sequence is 14 residues long. Germline values: CDR1 SGHAT, CDR2 FQDESV (reference sequence).

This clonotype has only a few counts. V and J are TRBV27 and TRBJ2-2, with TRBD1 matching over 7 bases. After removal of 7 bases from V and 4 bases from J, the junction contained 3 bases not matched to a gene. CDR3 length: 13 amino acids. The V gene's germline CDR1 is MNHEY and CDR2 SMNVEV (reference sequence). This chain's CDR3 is CASIGQVTGELFF. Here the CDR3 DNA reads TGTGCCAGCATCGGACAGGTCACCGGGGAGCTGTTTTTT.

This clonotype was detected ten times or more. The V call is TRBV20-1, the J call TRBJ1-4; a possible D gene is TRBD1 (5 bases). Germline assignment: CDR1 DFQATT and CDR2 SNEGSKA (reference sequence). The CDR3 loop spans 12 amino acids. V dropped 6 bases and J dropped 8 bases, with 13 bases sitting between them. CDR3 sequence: CSARGVGEKLFF. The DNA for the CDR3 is TGCAGTGCGCGAGGGGTGGGCGAAAAACTGTTTTTT.

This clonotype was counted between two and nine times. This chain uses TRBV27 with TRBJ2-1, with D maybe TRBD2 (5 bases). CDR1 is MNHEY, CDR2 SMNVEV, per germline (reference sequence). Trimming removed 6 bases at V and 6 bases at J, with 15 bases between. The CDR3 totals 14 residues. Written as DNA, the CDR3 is TGTGCCAGCAGCAAAGTCCCTAGCATCAATGAGCAGTTCTTC. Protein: CASSKVPSINEQFF.

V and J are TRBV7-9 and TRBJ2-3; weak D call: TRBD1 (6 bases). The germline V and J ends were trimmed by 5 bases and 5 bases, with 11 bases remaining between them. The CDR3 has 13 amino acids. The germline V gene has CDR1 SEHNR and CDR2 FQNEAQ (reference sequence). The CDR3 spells CASSPPRGDTQYF. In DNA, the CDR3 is TGTGCCAGCAGCCCCCCCAGGGGAGATACGCAGTATTTT.

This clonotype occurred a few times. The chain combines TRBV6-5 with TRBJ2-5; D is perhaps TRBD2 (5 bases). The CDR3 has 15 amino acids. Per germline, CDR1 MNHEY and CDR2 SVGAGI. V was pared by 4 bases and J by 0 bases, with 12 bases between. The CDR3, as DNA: TGTGCCAGCAGTTGGGGATCGGGGTACCAAGAGACCCAGTACTTC. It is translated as CASSWGSGYQETQYF.

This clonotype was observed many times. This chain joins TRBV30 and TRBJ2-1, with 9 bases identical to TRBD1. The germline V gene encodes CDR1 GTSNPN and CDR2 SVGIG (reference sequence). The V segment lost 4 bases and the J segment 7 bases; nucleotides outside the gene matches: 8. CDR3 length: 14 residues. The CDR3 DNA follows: TGTGCCTGGATAGGGGACAGGGTCGGGAATGAGCAGTTCTTC. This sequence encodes CAWIGDRVGNEQFF.

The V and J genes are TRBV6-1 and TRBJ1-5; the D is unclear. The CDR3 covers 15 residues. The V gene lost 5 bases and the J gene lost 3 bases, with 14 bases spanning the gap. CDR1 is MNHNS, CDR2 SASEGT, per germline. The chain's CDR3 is CASSLGLGDNQPQHF. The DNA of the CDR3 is TGTGCCAGCAGTCTTGGCCTGGGCGACAATCAGCCCCAGCATTTT.